Listed below are T cell receptor beta chains from one sample, sequenced in a study of blood T cell repertoires in COVID-19. TCRdb's copy holds only in-frame clones and misses some; the assay was immunoSEQ multiplex PCR. The sample includes a few hundred thousand clones, 70% to 90% of them seen just once. Sequenced material: peripheral blood. These receptors all come from a human donor in a cohort sampled during active COVID-19. The CDR3 runs from the conserved cysteine through the conserved F or W. Each record gives: V gene, D gene, J gene, CDR3 protein, CDR3 DNA. A D gene is named only where the DNA matches it firmly.

V: TRBV18; D: TRBD1; J: TRBJ1-2; CDR3: CASSFRDRRTSDYGYTF; DNA: TGTGCCAGCTCCTTCCGGGACAGGCGAACCTCCGACTATGGCTACACCTTC
V: TRBV7-8; D: NA; J: TRBJ2-3; CDR3: CASSLEGAGTDTQYF; DNA: TGTGCCAGCAGCCTAGAGGGAGCGGGCACAGATACGCAGTATTTT
V: TRBV4-2; D: TRBD2; J: TRBJ2-3; CDR3: CASSQVSGGAAADTQYF; DNA: TGTGCCAGCAGCCAAGTTAGCGGGGGGGCCGCGGCAGATACGCAGTATTTT
V: TRBV7-3; D: NA; J: TRBJ2-7; CDR3: CASSGGSEQYF; DNA: TGTGCCAGCAGCGGGGGGAGCGAGCAGTACTTC
V: TRBV7-3; D: NA; J: TRBJ1-3; CDR3: CASSLNGGYLGNTIYF; DNA: TGTGCCAGCAGCTTAAATGGGGGGTATCTGGGAAACACCATATATTTT
V: TRBV4-2; D: NA; J: TRBJ2-1; CDR3: CASSPGGPYNEQFF; DNA: TGTGCCAGCAGCCCCGGGGGGCCCTACAATGAGCAGTTCTTC
V: TRBV7-2; D: NA; J: TRBJ1-4; CDR3: CASSFVDREDTNEKLFF; DNA: TGTGCCAGCAGCTTTGTTGACAGAGAGGATACTAATGAAAAACTGTTTTTT
V: TRBV24-1; D: NA; J: TRBJ1-1; CDR3: CATRQGGNTEAFF; DNA: TGTGCCACCAGGCAAGGAGGGAACACTGAAGCTTTCTTT
V: TRBV5-1; D: NA; J: TRBJ2-7; CDR3: CASSFERGGLTYEQYF; DNA: TGCGCCAGCAGCTTTGAACGCGGGGGCCTAACCTACGAGCAGTACTTC
V: TRBV15; D: TRBD2; J: TRBJ2-3; CDR3: CATSRETSGADTQYF; DNA: TGTGCCACCAGCAGAGAGACTAGCGGGGCGGATACGCAGTATTTT
V: TRBV18; D: TRBD2; J: TRBJ2-1; CDR3: CASSPLAGGQTNEQFF; DNA: TGTGCCAGCTCACCACTAGCGGGGGGGCAGACCAATGAGCAGTTCTTC
V: TRBV5-8; D: NA; J: TRBJ1-4; CDR3: CASSLGDILTNEKLFF; DNA: TGTGCCAGCAGCTTGGGGGACATCCTAACTAATGAAAAACTGTTTTTT